This paragraph covers one T cell receptor (beta chain) sequence. Germline CDR1 is SGHRS and CDR2 is YFSETQ. This CDR3 has 15 residues. V lost 1 base to trimming and J lost 5 bases, with 13 bases between them. The entry originates in a study of blood T cell repertoires in COVID-19. Overall study context: PBMCs, B-cell-depleted T cells, or T cells were the source of the cDNA or gDNA that made up the material.

Clones were sequenced by immunoSEQ multiplex PCR, and TCRdb holds only the in-frame ones, with some missing. The table records just over 35,000 clones, roughly four fifths of them present only once. The sequencing sample was made of peripheral blood. This TCR was sampled from a human donor in a cohort sampled during active or convalescent COVID-19. The donor label of this sample is uncertain. The rearrangement joins TRBV5-1 to TRBJ2-1; tentative D call: TRBD2 (5 bases). DNA of the CDR3: TGCGCCAGCAGCTTGTCGTTACTAGGCCACAATGAGCAGTTCTTC. Its protein product is CASSLSLLGHNEQFF.